This TCR beta chain came from a study of blood T cell repertoires in COVID-19 (dated by TCRdb to the early 2020s). Study-wide context: Samples covering the acute and convalescent phases of COVID-19 were provided by collaborators in the United States, Italy and Spain. A freely available public database, intended as a resource for researchers studying the immune response to SARS-CoV-2, is where the repertoires were released. Where HLA class I and class II types were available, the types were taken from metadata supplied by the sample provider, not from assay-based typing. The dataset comprised deeply sampled blood TCRbeta repertoires from subjects exposed to, actively infected with, or recovered from COVID-19. Nearly every sample came with metadata listing a de-identified subject ID, COVID-19 status, age in years and sex. The prospective study material was composed of cDNA or gDNA derived from T cells, B-cell-depleted T cells, or PBMCs. The samples were drawn from the first 160 participants of the ongoing ImmuneRACE study and from 950 to 1,500 subjects provided by 6 global collaborators.

What the work shows at the level of the full study, not this receptor alone: How much clinical and demographic metadata was included differed by source and by participant, and the metadata was provided uncurated.

At one collaborating source in Seattle, patients were enrolled during active infection and were followed longitudinally through the course of disease. The collaborating institutions used their own protocols to collect whole blood in K2EDTA tubes. For TCRbeta analysis, collaborators shipped samples as frozen whole blood, isolated PBMCs, or DNA extracted from either of those sample types. TCRbeta CDR3 regions were amplified from genomic DNA by means of the immunoSEQ Assay, a bias-controlled multiplex PCR. On the study's bioinformatics: Within the assay, amplification of reference gene primers was used to estimate how many nucleated cells each sample contained. To quantify the absolute abundance of each unique TCRbeta CDR3 rearrangement, sequence reads were collapsed and filtered. Productive Simpson clonality was computed per sample as the square root of Simpson's diversity index over productive rearrangements. As stored in TCRdb, this immuneACCESS dataset retains in-frame rearrangements with V and J assigned. A fraction of the clones does not appear; measured against another copy, unresolved V genes explain less than half of the discrepancy, and the remainder lacks a known reason. The DNA gave D and trimming, while V, J and clone size come from that table. For this sample there are 250,000 to 350,000 clones; around nine tenths appear just once. Roughly 10% of the sample lies in the top ten.

With respect to this clone: Its recognized antigen is unknown. No quality values exist for individual bases; no much larger clone is one base distant.

Relative to germline, V is missing 3 bases and J is missing 0 bases, with 3 bases of the junction outside any gene match. The germline V gene sets CDR1 to KGHDR and CDR2 to SFDVKD. The CDR3 covers 16 residues, taking in both the cysteine and the phenylalanine. The CDR3 DNA has 48 bases and is translated from base 1. The sequence was obtained from a woman in her 30s with COVID-19, enrolled during active disease. The sequence joins TRBV24-1 to TRBJ2-2; 7 central nucleotides agree with TRBD1. Source material: peripheral blood. DNA sequence: TGTGCCACCAGTGATGCCGGGACAGCGAACACCGGGGAGCTGTTTTTT. It encodes CATSDAGTANTGELFF.